This note documents a single TCR beta chain sequence. CDR3 size: 12 residues. Germline loops: CDR1 MNHEY, CDR2 SMNVEV (reference sequence). V shed 8 bases and J shed 3 bases, with 8 bases lying between them. CD45RO negativity and positive selection for CCR7 defined naive CD8 cells, a population that excluded terminally differentiated effector memory CD45RA+ cells. Assay used: immunoSEQ multiplex PCR; TCRdb lists only in-frame clones, some missing. The sample gives hundreds of thousands of clones, roughly 98% of which show up once; 0.3% to 0.35% is in the top ten. The data are from a study of shared clonotypes between healthy human individuals.

The clonotype was recovered from a man aged 25-45 years in good health. Sequencing was carried out using naive CD8+ T cells sorted from blood. The rearrangement joins TRBV27 to TRBJ1-5; D uncertain. CDR3 nucleotides: TGTGCCAGCGGGCTTAACAATCAGCCCCAGCATTTT. This encodes CASGLNNQPQHF.